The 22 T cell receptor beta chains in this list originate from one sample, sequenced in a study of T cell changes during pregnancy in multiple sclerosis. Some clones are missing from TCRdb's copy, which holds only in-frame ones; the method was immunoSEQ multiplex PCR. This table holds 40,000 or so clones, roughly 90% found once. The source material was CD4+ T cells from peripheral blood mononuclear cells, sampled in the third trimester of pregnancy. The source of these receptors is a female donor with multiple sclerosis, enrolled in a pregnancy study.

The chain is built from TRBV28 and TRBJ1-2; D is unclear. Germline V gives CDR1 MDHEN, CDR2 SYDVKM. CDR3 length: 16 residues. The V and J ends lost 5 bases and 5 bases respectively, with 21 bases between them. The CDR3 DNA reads TGTGCCAGCAGTCCTCCGGGGAGGGTGGCCGCTTATGGCTACACCTTC. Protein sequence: CASSPPGRVAAYGYTF.

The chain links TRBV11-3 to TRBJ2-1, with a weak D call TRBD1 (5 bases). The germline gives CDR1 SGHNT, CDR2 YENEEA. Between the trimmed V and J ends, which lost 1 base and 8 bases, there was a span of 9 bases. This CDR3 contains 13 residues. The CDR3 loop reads CASSLGQGYEQFF. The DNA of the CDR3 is TGTGCCAGCAGCTTAGGGCAGGGTTATGAGCAGTTCTTC.

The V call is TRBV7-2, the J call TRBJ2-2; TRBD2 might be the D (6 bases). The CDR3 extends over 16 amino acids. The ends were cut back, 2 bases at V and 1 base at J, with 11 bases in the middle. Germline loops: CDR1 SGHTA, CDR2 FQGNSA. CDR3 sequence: CASSLLGLRNTGELFF. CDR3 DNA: TGTGCCAGCAGCTTATTGGGACTCCGGAACACCGGGGAGCTGTTTTTT.

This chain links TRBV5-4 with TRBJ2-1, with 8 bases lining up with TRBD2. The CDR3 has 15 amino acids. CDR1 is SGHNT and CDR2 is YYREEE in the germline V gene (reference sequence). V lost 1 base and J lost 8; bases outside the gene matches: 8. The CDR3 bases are TGTGCCAGCAGCTTGCAGAGGACTAGCACGCATGAGCAGTTCTTC. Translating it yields CASSLQRTSTHEQFF. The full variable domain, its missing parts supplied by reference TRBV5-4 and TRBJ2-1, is ETGVTQSPTHLIKTRGQQVTLRCSSQSGHNTVSWYQQALGQGPQFIFQYYREEENGRGNFPPRFSGLQFPNYSSELNVNALELDDSALYLCASSLQRTSTHEQFFGPGTRLTVL.

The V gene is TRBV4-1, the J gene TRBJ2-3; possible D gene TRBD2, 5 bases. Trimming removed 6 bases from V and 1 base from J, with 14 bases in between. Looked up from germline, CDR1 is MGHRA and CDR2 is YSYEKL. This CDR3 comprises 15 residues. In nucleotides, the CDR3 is TGCGCCAGCAGGATAAGTGTGGGAGGCACAGATACGCAGTATTTT. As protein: CASRISVGGTDTQYF.

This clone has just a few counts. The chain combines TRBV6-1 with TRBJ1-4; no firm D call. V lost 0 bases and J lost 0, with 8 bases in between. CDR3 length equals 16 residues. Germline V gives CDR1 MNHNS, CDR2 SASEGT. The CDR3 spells CASSEAGIATNEKLFF. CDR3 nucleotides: TGTGCCAGCAGTGAAGCGGGCATTGCAACTAATGAAAAACTGTTTTTT.

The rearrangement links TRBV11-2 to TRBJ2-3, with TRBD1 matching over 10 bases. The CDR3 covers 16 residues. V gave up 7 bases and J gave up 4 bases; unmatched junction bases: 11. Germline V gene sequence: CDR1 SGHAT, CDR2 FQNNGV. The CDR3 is CASTLTGGLRADTQYF. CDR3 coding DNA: TGTGCCAGCACTTTGACAGGGGGCCTTAGGGCAGATACGCAGTATTTT.

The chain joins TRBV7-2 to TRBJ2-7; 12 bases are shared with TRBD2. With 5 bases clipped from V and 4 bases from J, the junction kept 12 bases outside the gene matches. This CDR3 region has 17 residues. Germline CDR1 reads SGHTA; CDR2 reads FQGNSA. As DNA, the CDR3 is TGTGCCAGCAGCCCGAACGGGGCCACTAGCGGGAGGTACGAGCAGTACTTC. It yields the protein CASSPNGATSGRYEQYF.

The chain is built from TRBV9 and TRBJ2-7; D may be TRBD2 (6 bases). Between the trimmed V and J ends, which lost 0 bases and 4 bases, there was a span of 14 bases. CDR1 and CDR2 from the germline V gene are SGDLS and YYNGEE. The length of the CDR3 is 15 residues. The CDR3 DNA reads TGTGCCAGCAGCGTAGGCCCTAGCGATCGTTACGAGCAGTACTTC. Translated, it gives CASSVGPSDRYEQYF.

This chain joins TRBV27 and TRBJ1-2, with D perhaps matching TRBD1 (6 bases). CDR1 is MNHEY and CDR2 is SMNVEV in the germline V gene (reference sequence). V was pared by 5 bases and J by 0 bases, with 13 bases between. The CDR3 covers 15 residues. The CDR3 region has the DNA TGTGCCAGCAGTGCTAGACAGGAGGCTAACTATGGCTACACCTTC. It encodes CASSARQEANYGYTF.

CDR3 in amino acids: CASSSITDTQYF. The CDR3 nucleotides read TGTGCCAGCAGTTCCATCACAGATACGCAGTATTTT. The chain combines TRBV27 with TRBJ2-3; D uncertain. Germline CDR1 MNHEY, CDR2 SMNVEV (reference sequence). V was clipped by 4 bases and J by 2 bases, with 4 bases between them. The CDR3 extends over 12 amino acids.

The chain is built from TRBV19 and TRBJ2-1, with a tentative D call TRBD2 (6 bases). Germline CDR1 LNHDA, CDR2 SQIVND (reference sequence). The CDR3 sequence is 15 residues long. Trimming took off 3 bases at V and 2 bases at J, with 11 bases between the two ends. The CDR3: CASSIVSGTYNEQFF. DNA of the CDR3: TGTGCCAGTAGTATCGTTAGCGGAACCTACAATGAGCAGTTCTTC.

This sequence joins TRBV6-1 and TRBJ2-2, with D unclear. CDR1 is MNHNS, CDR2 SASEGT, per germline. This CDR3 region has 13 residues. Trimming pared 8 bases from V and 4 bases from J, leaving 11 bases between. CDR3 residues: CASVRRTTGELFF. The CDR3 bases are TGTGCCAGCGTTCGGAGAACCACCGGGGAGCTGTTTTTT.

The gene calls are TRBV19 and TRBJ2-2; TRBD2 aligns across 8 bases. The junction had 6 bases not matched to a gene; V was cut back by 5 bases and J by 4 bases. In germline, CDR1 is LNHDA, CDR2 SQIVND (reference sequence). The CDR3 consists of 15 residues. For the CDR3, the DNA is TGTGCCAGTAGTCCCGGGACTAGAACCACCGGGGAGCTGTTTTTT. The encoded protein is CASSPGTRTTGELFF.

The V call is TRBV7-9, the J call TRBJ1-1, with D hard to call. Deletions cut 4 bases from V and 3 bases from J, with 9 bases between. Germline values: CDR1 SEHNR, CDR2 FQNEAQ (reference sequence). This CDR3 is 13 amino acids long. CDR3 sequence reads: CASSSPPDTEAFF. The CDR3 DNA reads TGTGCCAGCAGCTCCCCCCCTGACACTGAAGCTTTCTTT.

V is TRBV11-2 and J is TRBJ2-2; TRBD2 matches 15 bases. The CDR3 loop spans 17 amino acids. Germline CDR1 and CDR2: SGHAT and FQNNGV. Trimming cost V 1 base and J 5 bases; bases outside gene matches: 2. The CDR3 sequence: CASSLAGLAGGTGELFF. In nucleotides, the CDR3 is TGTGCCAGCAGCTTAGCGGGACTAGCGGGAGGTACCGGGGAGCTGTTTTTT.

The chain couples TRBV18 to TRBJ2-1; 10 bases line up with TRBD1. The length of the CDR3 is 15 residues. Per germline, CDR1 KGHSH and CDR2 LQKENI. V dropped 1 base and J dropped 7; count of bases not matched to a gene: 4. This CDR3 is CASSPLDRGTNEQFF. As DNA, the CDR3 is TGTGCCAGCTCACCACTGGACAGGGGGACTAATGAGCAGTTCTTC. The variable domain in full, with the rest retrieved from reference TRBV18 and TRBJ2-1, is NAGVMQNPRHLVRRRGQEARLRCSPMKGHSHVYWYRQLPEEGLKFMVYLQKENIIDESGMPKERFSAEFPKEGPSILRIQQVVRGDSAAYFCASSPLDRGTNEQFFGPGTRLTVL.

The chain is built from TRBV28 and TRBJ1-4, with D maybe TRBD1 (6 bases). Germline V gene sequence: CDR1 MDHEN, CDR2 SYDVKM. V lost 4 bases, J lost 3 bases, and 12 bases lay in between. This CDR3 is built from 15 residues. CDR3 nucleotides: TGTGCCAGCAGTTCCCGACAGGTTCCTAATGAAAAACTGTTTTTT. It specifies CASSSRQVPNEKLFF.

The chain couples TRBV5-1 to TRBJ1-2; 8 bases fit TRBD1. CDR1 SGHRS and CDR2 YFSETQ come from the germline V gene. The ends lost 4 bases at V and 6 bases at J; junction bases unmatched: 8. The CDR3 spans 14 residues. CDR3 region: CASSPGQGGDGYTF. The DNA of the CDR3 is TGCGCCAGCAGCCCTGGACAGGGAGGAGATGGCTACACCTTC.

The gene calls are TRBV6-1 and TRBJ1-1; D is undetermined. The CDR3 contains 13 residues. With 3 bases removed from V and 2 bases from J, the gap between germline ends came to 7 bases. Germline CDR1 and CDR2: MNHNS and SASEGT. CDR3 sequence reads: CASSDNFNTEAFF. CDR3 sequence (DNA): TGTGCCAGCAGTGATAATTTTAACACTGAAGCTTTCTTT.

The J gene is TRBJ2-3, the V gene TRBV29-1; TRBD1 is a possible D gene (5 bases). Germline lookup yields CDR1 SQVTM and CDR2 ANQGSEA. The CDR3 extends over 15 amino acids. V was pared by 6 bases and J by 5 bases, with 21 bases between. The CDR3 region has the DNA TGCAGCGTCCCCCGGATGACCAGGGTTGGAGATACGCAGTATTTT. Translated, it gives CSVPRMTRVGDTQYF.

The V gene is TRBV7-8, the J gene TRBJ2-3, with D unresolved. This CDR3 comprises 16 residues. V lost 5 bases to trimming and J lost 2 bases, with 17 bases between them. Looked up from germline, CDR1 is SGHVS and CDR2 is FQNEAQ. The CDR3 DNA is TGTGCCAGCAGCCCCTCGTCAGGTCTACACACAGATACGCAGTATTTT. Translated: CASSPSSGLHTDTQYF. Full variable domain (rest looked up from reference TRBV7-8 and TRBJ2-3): GAGVSQSPRYKVAKRGQDVALRCDPISGHVSLFWYQQALGQGPEFLTYFQNEAQLDKSGLPSDRFFAERPEGSVSTLKIQRTQQEDSAVYLCASSPSSGLHTDTQYFGPGTRLTVL.